The next 13 T cell receptor beta chains were all read from a single sample in a study of shared clonotypes between healthy human individuals. The table came from immunoSEQ multiplex PCR; TCRdb's copy has only in-frame clones and leaves some out. The sample holds roughly 2.1 million clones, 85% to 95% seen once. CD45RO-negative cells were positively selected for CCR7, leaving out terminally differentiated effector memory CD45RA+ cells. The specimen was naive CD8+ T cells from PBMCs. The origin of the receptors is a man aged 18 to 30 in good health. Some clones in this sample may be carry-over from other donors' samples.

This clone was seen a single time. This chain connects TRBV12-5 to TRBJ1-2, with 9 bases that match TRBD1. The CDR3 length is 13 residues. CDR1 and CDR2 from the germline V gene are LGHNT and FRNRAP. Trimming removed 6 bases from V and 5 bases from J; junction bases left unmatched: 4. For the CDR3, the DNA is TGTGCTAGTGGAACTGGGACAGGGTATGGCTACACCTTC. This codes for CASGTGTGYGYTF.

Turning to this clone: This CDR3 is also generated by other DNA sequences in the sample. The V gene is TRBV10-3, the J gene TRBJ1-2; TRBD1 is a possible D gene (6 bases). Germline values: CDR1 ENHRY, CDR2 SYGVKD. V lost 2 bases and J 6 bases, leaving 10 bases between the germline ends. There are 13 residues in the CDR3. CDR3 nucleotide sequence: TGTGCCATCAGTGAGCTAGGGGGGAATGGCTACACCTTC. Protein product: CAISELGGNGYTF.

The V and J genes are TRBV4-1 and TRBJ2-3, with 8 bases lining up with TRBD2. The CDR3 runs 21 residues. The V gene's germline CDR1 is MGHRA and CDR2 YSYEKL. V lost 3 bases to trimming and J lost 2 bases; unmatched junction nucleotides: 22. CDR3 DNA sequence: TGCGCCAGCAGCCAGAGGGGGGAGACTAGCGCCACGCCCCGATACACAGATACGCAGTATTTT. Translation gives CASSQRGETSATPRYTDTQYF.

The chain recombines TRBV11-2 with TRBJ2-2; the D gene is possibly TRBD2 (7 bases). CDR1 is SGHAT and CDR2 is FQNNGV in the germline V gene. CDR3 length: 17 residues. The germline V and J ends were trimmed by 5 bases and 3 bases, with 19 bases remaining between them. CDR3 DNA sequence: TGTGCCAGCAGCACAAATCAGGGGACTACCTACACCGGGGAGCTGTTTTTT. Protein: CASSTNQGTTYTGELFF.

The V call is TRBV6-1, the J call TRBJ2-7; D perhaps matches TRBD1 (6 bases). CDR3 size: 14 residues. V dropped 2 bases and J dropped 0 bases, with 8 bases sitting between them. CDR1 is MNHNS and CDR2 is SASEGT in the germline V gene. The chain's CDR3 is CASSEMDSSYEQYF. The CDR3 DNA is TGTGCCAGCAGTGAAATGGACAGCTCCTACGAGCAGTACTTC.

The genes are TRBV5-1 and TRBJ1-1; 7 nucleotides agree with TRBD1. The V segment lost 7 bases and the J segment 5 bases; nucleotides outside the gene matches: 5. The CDR3 is made up of 12 amino acids. Germline V gene sequence: CDR1 SGHRS, CDR2 YFSETQ. The CDR3 coding sequence is TGCGCCAGCGGACCGACAGGGACTGAAGCTTTCTTT. Amino acids: CASGPTGTEAFF. The full variable domain, completed using reference TRBV5-1 and TRBJ1-1, is KAGVTQTPRYLIKTRGQQVTLSCSPISGHRSVSWYQQTPGQGLQFLFEYFSETQRNKGNFPGRFSGRQFSNSRSEMNVSTLELGDSALYLCASGPTGTEAFFGQGTRLTVV.

J is TRBJ1-3 and V is TRBV11-2, with D unclear. Trimming removed 0 bases at V and 0 bases at J, with 9 bases between. The CDR3 spans 16 residues. Germline-derived CDR1 and CDR2 are SGHAT and FQNNGV. CDR3 residues: CASSLDFVGSGNTIYF. The CDR3 bases are TGTGCCAGCAGCTTAGATTTTGTAGGCTCTGGAAACACCATATATTTT.

The V and J genes are TRBV11-2 and TRBJ2-1; 9 nucleotides agree with TRBD1. J was trimmed by 8 bases and V by 3 bases; bases with no gene match: 17. In germline, CDR1 is SGHAT, CDR2 FQNNGV. This CDR3 has 18 residues. In nucleotides, the CDR3 is TGTGCCAGCAGCTTCCCCGGCATCAACACAGGGGGCGAGGATGAGCAGTTCTTC. It encodes CASSFPGINTGGEDEQFF.

The gene calls are TRBV4-1 and TRBJ2-5, with 7 bases lining up with TRBD2. Unmatched junction bases numbered 4, after V lost 0 bases and J lost 3 bases. Germline CDR1 is MGHRA and CDR2 is YSYEKL. The CDR3 is 15 residues long. CDR3 nucleotides: TGCGCCAGCAGCCAAGATTGGGCGGGGGAAGAGACCCAGTACTTC. Translated, it gives CASSQDWAGEETQYF.

The chain combines TRBV4-1 with TRBJ2-1; the D gene is possibly TRBD2 (5 bases). The CDR3 is made up of 16 amino acids. Germline V lookup: CDR1 MGHRA, CDR2 YSYEKL. Trimming left V 4 bases short and J 0 bases short, with 13 bases between. In DNA form, the CDR3 reads TGCGCCAGCAGCCCCCATGAGGGAGACTCCTACAATGAGCAGTTCTTC. This translates into CASSPHEGDSYNEQFF.

Worth noting for this clone: Because the CDR3's place on the DNA is in doubt, the DNA is left out and the CDR3 is given as listed by TCRdb. The same CDR3 can be traced to other DNA sequences in this sample. The CDR3 loop reads CASSFGAGELFF. The chain carries TRBV28 and TRBJ2-2; TRBD2, the table's D call, was not compared with the DNA. Germline CDR1 is MDHEN and CDR2 is SYDVKM. From its first to its last residue, the CDR3 has 12 amino acids.

The chain carries TRBV7-9 and TRBJ2-2; D gene uncertain. Trimming cost V 1 base and J 6 bases, with 15 bases left between them. Per the germline V gene, CDR1 is SEHNR and CDR2 is FQNEAQ (reference sequence). This CDR3 has 16 residues. In DNA form, the CDR3 reads TGTGCCAGCAGCTTAGTATCCGGGTGGGAACCCGGGGAGCTGTTTTTT. Translating it yields CASSLVSGWEPGELFF.

This chain links TRBV6-6 with TRBJ2-1; 7 bases map to TRBD2. CDR1 and CDR2 from the germline V gene are MNHNY and SVGAGI (reference sequence). V lost 4 bases to trimming and J lost 8 bases; unmatched junction nucleotides: 11. The CDR3 has 15 amino acids. The CDR3 sequence is CASSSGLVPLDEQFF. DNA for the CDR3: TGTGCCAGCAGTTCCGGACTAGTGCCTTTGGATGAGCAGTTCTTC.